The rows below give T cell receptor beta chains drawn from one sample of a study of T cell changes during pregnancy in multiple sclerosis. Clones were read by immunoSEQ multiplex PCR, and TCRdb kept only the in-frame ones, dropping some. The sample carries about 100,000 clones, approximately 93% recorded once. Sequenced material: peripheral blood, taken after pregnancy. Every receptor here comes from a female donor with multiple sclerosis, enrolled in a pregnancy study. Each CDR3 is given with its conserved first and last residue.

v_gene,j_gene,len,CDR3aa
TRBV19,TRBJ1-1,14,CASSEQGARTEAFF
TRBV25-1,TRBJ2-7,14,CASSRGQGAYEQYF
TRBV6-5,TRBJ2-7,15,CASSRLAGEGYEQYF
TRBV19,TRBJ2-2,14,CASTTGGATGELFF
TRBV27,TRBJ1-2,15,CASSLDVRADDGYTF
TRBV30,TRBJ1-2,13,CAWSVGAAYGYTF
TRBV6-1,TRBJ2-1,17,CASSEVLPPGNNNEQFF
TRBV5-6,TRBJ2-2,14,CASSPAGWTGELFF
TRBV5-4,TRBJ2-7,15,CASSSGSGTESEQYF
TRBV7-6,TRBJ2-5,14,CASSLGTGVETQYF
TRBV4-3,TRBJ2-7,13,CASSQGEAYEQYF
TRBV28,TRBJ2-7,14,CASSQPVLAGEQYF
TRBV5-6,TRBJ2-7,13,CASTSLLNYEQYF
TRBV23-1,TRBJ2-3,12,CASKQSPDTQYF
TRBV27,TRBJ2-5,16,CASSASTGLAWVTQYF
TRBV5-1,TRBJ2-2,15,CASSLGPFDTGELFF
TRBV7-6,TRBJ1-5,13,CAVGGTGNQPQHF
TRBV27,TRBJ2-7,15,CASSLSGRGAYEQYF
TRBV19,TRBJ1-1,14,CASSAQGWNTEAFF
TRBV6-1,TRBJ2-7,13,CASRLLPAYEQYF
TRBV29-1,TRBJ2-7,16,CSVEEPGGEKSGEQYF
TRBV2,TRBJ2-1,14,CASSEWTGEGEQFF
TRBV5-6,TRBJ2-1,16,CASSWTRDRGLDEQFF
TRBV19,TRBJ2-2,16,CASSDYSRSNTGELFF
TRBV18,TRBJ1-5,16,CASSLTGGLSNQPQHF
TRBV28,TRBJ2-2,16,CASSSLRDRATGELFF
TRBV27,TRBJ2-2,14,CASSFGGNTGELFF
TRBV4-1,TRBJ2-5,15,CASSQAGGGQETQYF
TRBV19,TRBJ1-3,13,CASAEFSGNTIYF
TRBV7-6,TRBJ1-1,14,CASSLGGGDTEAFF
TRBV6-1,TRBJ1-1,12,CASGKPGDEAFF
TRBV7-6,TRBJ2-5,17,CASSSGLAGEGWETQYF
TRBV19,TRBJ1-1,11,CASSLNTEAFF
TRBV19,TRBJ2-1,12,CASSTQGAEQFF
TRBV7-3,TRBJ2-3,15,CASSSGTGGADTQYF
TRBV6-6,TRBJ2-4,14,CASRTTKTGDIQYF
TRBV27,TRBJ2-1,11,CARREGNEQFF
TRBV19,TRBJ2-5,15,CASSIFGGGQETQYF
TRBV7-8,TRBJ2-1,16,CASSTKDGTRYNEQFF
TRBV4-1,TRBJ2-5,17,CASSQDYGGSYQETQYF
TRBV4-1,TRBJ2-1,17,CASSQIPGELGYNEQFF
TRBV5-4,TRBJ1-2,12,CASSLDSYGYTF
TRBV6-4,TRBJ2-1,13,CASRGGSYNEQFF
TRBV19,TRBJ1-5,14,CASKTGGYNQPQHF
TRBV27,TRBJ1-2,12,CASMNLPGGYTF
TRBV6-6,TRBJ2-5,16,CASSYGTGVNQETQYF
TRBV29-1,TRBJ1-4,14,CSVAGTGTREKLFF
TRBV10-3,TRBJ2-7,14,CAITSGGADYEQYF
TRBV27,TRBJ2-3,17,CASRRWASGRLTDTQYF
TRBV5-1,TRBJ2-3,13,CASSLKGADTQYF
TRBV30,TRBJ2-1,13,CAREREGNNEQFF
TRBV19,TRBJ2-1,12,CASRTGGNEQFF
TRBV9,TRBJ2-1,13,CASRDSNYNEQFF
TRBV5-1,TRBJ2-1,15,CASSPGQGTYNEQFF
TRBV4-1,TRBJ2-7,13,CASSQGYSYEQYF
TRBV5-5,TRBJ2-7,14,CASSSVQSLYEQYF
TRBV5-1,TRBJ2-7,16,CASSLGGSQRREEQYF